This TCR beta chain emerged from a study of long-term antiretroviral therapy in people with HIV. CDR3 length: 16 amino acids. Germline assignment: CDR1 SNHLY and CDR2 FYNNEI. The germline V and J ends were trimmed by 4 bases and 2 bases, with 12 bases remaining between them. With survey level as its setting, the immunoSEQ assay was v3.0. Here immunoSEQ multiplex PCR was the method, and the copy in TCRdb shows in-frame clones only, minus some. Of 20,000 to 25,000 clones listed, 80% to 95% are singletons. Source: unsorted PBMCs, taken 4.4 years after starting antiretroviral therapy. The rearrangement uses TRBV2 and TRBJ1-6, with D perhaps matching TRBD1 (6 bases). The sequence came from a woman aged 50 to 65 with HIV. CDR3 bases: TGTGCCAGCAGTGTTGGGGGCGCAACCTATAATTCACCCCTCCACTTT. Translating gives CASSVGGATYNSPLHF.